This TCR beta chain was captured in a study of identical twins. Whole-study results and caveats: Memory repertoires lacked the insertion deficit that abundant cord blood beta clonotypes showed.

With no exceptions, donors were healthy Caucasians. cDNA molecules carried unique molecular identifiers, and template switching added a universal primer site. TCRdb recomputed calls from the 5' RACE reads with MiXCR, one row per CDR3 protein. The sample has approximately 470,000 distinct CDR3 sequences, approximately 15% seen once. This clonotype has only a few counts. The antigen remains unidentified. Trimming removed 7 bases from V and 0 bases from J, with 23 bases in between. The germline V gene has CDR1 DFQATT and CDR2 SNEGSKA (reference sequence). The CDR3 runs 17 residues. The same data also went into a second study, on yellow fever vaccine responses in identical twins.

The sequenced sample consisted of CD4+ T cells sorted from blood. This receptor was obtained from a woman in her late teens or twenties in good health. The J gene is TRBJ2-3, the V gene TRBV20-1; D may be TRBD1 or TRBD2 (6 bases each). The CDR3 nucleotides read TGCAGTGTTAGGGGGGCCCAGGTCGGGGCCAGCACAGATACGCAGTATTTT. Translated, it gives CSVRGAQVGASTDTQYF.